This entry features one T cell receptor (beta chain) sequence. The data originate from a study of T cell responses to AZD1222 COVID-19 vaccine. Libraries were prepared by immunoSEQ multiplex PCR; TCRdb keeps only in-frame clonotypes and omits some of them. The repertoire holds approximately 90,000 clones, with more than 90% as singletons. This material consisted of peripheral blood, taken on day 0 of AZD1222 vaccination. The source is an adult in good health.

CDR3 amino acids: CAWSVGGAGDTQYF. Here the CDR3 DNA reads TGTGCCTGGAGTGTGGGAGGGGCGGGGGATACGCAGTATTTT. The V and J genes are TRBV30 and TRBJ2-3, with 7 bases lining up with TRBD2. The CDR3 has 14 residues. V was clipped by 0 bases and J by 6 bases; unmatched bases: 6. Germline V gene lookup returns CDR1 GTSNPN and CDR2 SVGIG (reference sequence). Together with reference TRBV30 and TRBJ2-3, the CDR3 gives the full variable domain: SQTIHQWPATLVQPVGSPLSLECTVEGTSNPNLYWYRQAAGRGLQLLFYSVGIGQISSEVPQNLSASRPQDRQFILSSKKLLLSDSGFYLCAWSVGGAGDTQYFGPGTRLTVL.